This TCR beta chain was captured by sequencing in a study of identical twins. Between the trimmed V and J ends, which lost 1 base and 3 bases, there was a span of 13 bases. This CDR3 spans 15 amino acids. CDR1 is SGHVS and CDR2 is FQNEAQ in the germline V gene. The study's findings and limits: Twins' excess sharing was less marked for out-of-frame beta sequences. Twin sharing of out-of-frame TCR alpha was underestimated by models in monozygotic pairs. There was an excess of low generation probability in the out-of-frame alpha sequences that twins shared.

A universal primer site was incorporated via template switching, and the cDNA contained unique molecular identifiers. One entry per CDR3 protein results from TCRdb running MiXCR on the 5' RACE reads. The table has 450,000 to 500,000 distinct CDR3 sequences, roughly an eighth seen once. This clonotype showed up just a few times. No antigen is known for it. A further study also used this sample, focusing on yellow fever vaccine responses in identical twins.

V usage is TRBV7-8 and J usage is TRBJ2-7, with D possibly being TRBD1 or TRBD2 (5 bases each). This receptor was taken from a young woman in good health. The sequenced sample was CD4+ T cells sorted from blood. CDR3 sequence reads: CASSLGGSGFYEQYF. The CDR3, as DNA: TGTGCCAGCAGCTTAGGAGGGTCAGGGTTCTACGAGCAGTACTTC.